This T cell receptor (beta chain) was captured in a study of control samples from healthy donors and cancer patients. Measured with immunoSEQ multiplex PCR; TCRdb has only the in-frame clones, and not every one. The sample lists about 38,000 clones; approximately 82% were seen once. This clone was seen a few times. The origin of this receptor is an older woman with lung cancer. Sequenced sample: PBMCs.

For the CDR3, the DNA is TGTGCCAGCAGCTCCCTCTGGGGGAGCGGGGAAGGGGATACGCAGTATTTT. Translating it yields CASSSLWGSGEGDTQYF. This sequence joins TRBV7-6 and TRBJ2-3, with 7 bases fitting TRBD2. The CDR3 extends over 17 amino acids. V was clipped by 4 bases and J by 6 bases; unmatched bases: 16. Looked up from germline, CDR1 is SGHVS and CDR2 is FNYEAQ.